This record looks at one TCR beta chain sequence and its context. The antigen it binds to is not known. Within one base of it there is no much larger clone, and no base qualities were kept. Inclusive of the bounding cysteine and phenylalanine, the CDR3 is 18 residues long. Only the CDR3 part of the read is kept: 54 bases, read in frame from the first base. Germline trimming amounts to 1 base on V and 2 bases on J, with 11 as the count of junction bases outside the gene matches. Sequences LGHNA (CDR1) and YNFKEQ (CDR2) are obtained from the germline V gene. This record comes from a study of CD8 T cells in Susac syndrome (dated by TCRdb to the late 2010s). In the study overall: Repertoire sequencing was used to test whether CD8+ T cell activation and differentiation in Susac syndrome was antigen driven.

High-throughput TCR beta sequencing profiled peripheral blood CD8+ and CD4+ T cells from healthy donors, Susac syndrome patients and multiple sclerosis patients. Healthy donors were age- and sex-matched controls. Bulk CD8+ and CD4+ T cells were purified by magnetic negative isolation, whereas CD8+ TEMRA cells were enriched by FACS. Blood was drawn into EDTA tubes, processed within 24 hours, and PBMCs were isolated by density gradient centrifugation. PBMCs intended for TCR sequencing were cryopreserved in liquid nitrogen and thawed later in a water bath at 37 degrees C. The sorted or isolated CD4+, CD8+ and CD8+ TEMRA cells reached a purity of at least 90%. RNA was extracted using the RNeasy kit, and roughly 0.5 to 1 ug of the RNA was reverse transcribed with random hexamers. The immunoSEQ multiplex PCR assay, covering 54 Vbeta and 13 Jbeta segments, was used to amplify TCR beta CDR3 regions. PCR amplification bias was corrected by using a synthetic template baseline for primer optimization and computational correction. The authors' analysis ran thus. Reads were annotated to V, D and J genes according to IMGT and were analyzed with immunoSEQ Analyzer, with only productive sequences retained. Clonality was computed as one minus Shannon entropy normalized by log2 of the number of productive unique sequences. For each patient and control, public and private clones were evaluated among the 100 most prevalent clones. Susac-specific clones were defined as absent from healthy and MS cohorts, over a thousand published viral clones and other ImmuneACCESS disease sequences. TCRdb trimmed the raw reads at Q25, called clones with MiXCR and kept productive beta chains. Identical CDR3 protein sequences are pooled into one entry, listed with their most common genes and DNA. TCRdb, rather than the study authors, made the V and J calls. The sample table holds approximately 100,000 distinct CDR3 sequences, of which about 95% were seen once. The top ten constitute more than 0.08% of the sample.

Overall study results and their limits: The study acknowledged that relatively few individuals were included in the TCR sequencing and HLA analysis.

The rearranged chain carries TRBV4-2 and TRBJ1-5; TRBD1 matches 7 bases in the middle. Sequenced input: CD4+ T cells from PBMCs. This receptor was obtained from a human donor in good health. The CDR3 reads CASSQADRFTGGNQPQHF. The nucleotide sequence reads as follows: TGTGCCAGCAGCCAAGCGGACAGGTTTACGGGGGGCAATCAGCCCCAGCATTTT.